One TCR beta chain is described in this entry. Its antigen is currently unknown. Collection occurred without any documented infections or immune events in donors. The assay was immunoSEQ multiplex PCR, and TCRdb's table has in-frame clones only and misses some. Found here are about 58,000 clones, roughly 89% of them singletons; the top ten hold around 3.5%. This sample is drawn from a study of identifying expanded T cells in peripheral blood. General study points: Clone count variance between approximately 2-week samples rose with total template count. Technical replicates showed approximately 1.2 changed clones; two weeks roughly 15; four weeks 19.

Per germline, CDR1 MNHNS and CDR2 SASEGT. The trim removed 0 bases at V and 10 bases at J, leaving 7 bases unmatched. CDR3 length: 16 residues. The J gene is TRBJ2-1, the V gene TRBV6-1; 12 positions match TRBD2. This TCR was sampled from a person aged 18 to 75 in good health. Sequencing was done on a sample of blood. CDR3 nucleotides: TGTGCCAGCAGTGAAGCGGCTACTAGCGGGGGGTACGAGCAGTTCTTC. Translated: CASSEAATSGGYEQFF.